The T cell receptor (beta chain) described here comes from a study of shared clonotypes between healthy human individuals. About the study: Used for every donor were three CD4 naive, three CD4 memory, two CD8 naive and one CD8 memory plate.

Per the original methods: Filtering of immunoSEQ junctional sequences could not match full-length read filtering. Repertoires were generated with immunoSEQ multiplex PCR, while TCRdb's copy carries only in-frame clones and drops some. V, J and clone size derive from that table, while D and trimming were established from the DNA sequence. The sample carries nearly 1,000,000 clones, about 80% recorded once. The donors, all of them Caucasian adults, lived in Nashville, Tennessee. This clone was observed a few times. The sequencing sample was made of memory CD4+ T cells sorted from blood. As for subset: CD45RA-negative fraction. The source is a man in his late teens or twenties in good health.

In DNA, the CDR3 is TGTGCCAGCAGCGGGAAGCAGATGAACACTGAAGCTTTCTTT. Translation gives CASSGKQMNTEAFF. The chain joins TRBV5-4 to TRBJ1-1; D unclear. CDR3 length: 14 residues. The germline V gene has CDR1 SGHNT and CDR2 YYREEE (reference sequence). Trimming took off 4 bases at V and 0 bases at J, with 10 bases between the two ends.